The text below deals with one TCR beta chain. The sample originates from a study of blood T cell repertoires in COVID-19. Looking at the study overall: The cDNA or gDNA used as material had been derived from T cells, B-cell-depleted T cells, or PBMCs.

V dropped 7 bases and J dropped 0 bases, with 13 bases sitting between them. This CDR3 has 15 amino acids. The germline CDR1 and CDR2 sequences are SGDLS and YYNGEE. Authors' data handling: Cell counts per sample came from amplifying reference gene primers. Using immunoSEQ multiplex PCR, the repertoire was profiled, and TCRdb retains in-frame clones only, with some absent. From that table come the V and J calls and clone size; the DNA was used to work out D and trimming. Of around 88,000 clones in the sample, 70% to 90% are singletons; the top ten hold roughly 3%. The TCR comes from a woman of 80 years or more with acute or convalescent COVID-19. Sample: peripheral blood. The J gene is TRBJ2-2, the V gene TRBV9, with D tentatively TRBD2 (6 bases). CDR3 region: CASSFGGANTGELFF. The CDR3, as DNA: TGTGCCAGCTCCTTTGGAGGGGCGAACACCGGGGAGCTGTTTTTT.